This record looks at one TCR beta chain sequence and its context. The CDR3 runs 13 residues. CDR1 is SGHKS and CDR2 is YYEKEE in the germline V gene (reference sequence). V gave up 3 bases and J gave up 8 bases; unmatched junction bases: 7. This sample was taken from a study of control samples from healthy donors and cancer patients. Repertoires were generated with immunoSEQ multiplex PCR, while TCRdb's copy carries only in-frame clones and drops some. The sample shows under 150,000 clones, roughly 91% of them seen only once. The sample comprised blood. V usage is TRBV5-5 and J usage is TRBJ1-1, with 7 bases matching TRBD1. This clonotype was sampled from a woman between 70 and 85 years old in good health. In nucleotides, the CDR3 is TGTGCCAGCAGCTCGGGACAGATCCCCGAAGCTTTCTTT. Translating gives CASSSGQIPEAFF.